This entry is about one T cell receptor (beta chain). The antigen is unknown. The source of the sample is a study of CD8 T cells in Susac syndrome. Study-wide background: Within the sequenced Susac syndrome patient group, five or six exhibited active disease and fewer than ten were in remission. General study results and limits: The study acknowledged a relatively small number of individuals in its TCR sequencing and HLA analysis.

The RNA input was about 0.5 to 1 ug, and it was reverse transcribed with random hexamers. TCRdb reprocessed the immunoSEQ multiplex PCR reads via MiXCR and lists one record per CDR3 protein. The sample has under 300,000 distinct CDR3 sequences; about 96% are singletons. The CDR3 is made up of 12 amino acids. The ends were cut back, 4 bases at V and 2 bases at J, with 8 bases in the middle. Germline CDR1 is SQVTM and CDR2 is ANQGSEA. The chain has TRBV29-1 and TRBJ2-5, with a tentative D call TRBD1 (5 bases). The sequenced sample was CD4+ T cells from PBMCs. The sequence came from a human donor with Susac syndrome. CDR3 nucleotides: TGCAGCGTTGGGGGCACTCAAGAGACCCAGTACTTC. It translates to CSVGGTQETQYF.